What follows are 31 T cell receptor beta chains derived from one specimen sequenced in a study of patients and donors after allogeneic stem cell transplantation. TCRdb analysed the RT-PCR reads with MiXCR anew, one entry per CDR3 protein. The repertoire holds about a million distinct CDR3 sequences, with about 20% as singletons. The material sequenced was blood, either unsorted or a sorted T cell fraction (not recorded which). Every receptor here comes from a human donor who was either an allogeneic HSCT recipient or a stem cell or donor lymphocyte infusion donor (not recorded which). It is not recorded whose cells these are; they may come from a transplant donor.

Ten or more counts support this clonotype. The chain has TRBV4-2 and TRBJ1-3, with a tentative D call TRBD1 (5 bases). Trimming pared 1 base from V and 0 bases from J, leaving 13 bases between. The length of the CDR3 is 17 residues. Germline V gene sequence: CDR1 LGHNA, CDR2 YNFKEQ. The CDR3 DNA follows: TGTGCCAGCAGCCAAGGTCCTGGGGCCCTCTCTGGAAACACCATATATTTT. Protein product: CASSQGPGALSGNTIYF.

This clonotype was observed a handful of times. V gene TRBV30 combines with J gene TRBJ2-1; the D gene is possibly TRBD1 (6 bases). The CDR3 is 12 amino acids. The germline V gene encodes CDR1 GTSNPN and CDR2 SVGIG (reference sequence). The V and J ends lost 4 bases and 7 bases respectively, with 11 bases between them. The CDR3 here is CAWNPDRNEQFF. For the CDR3, the DNA is TGTGCCTGGAACCCAGACAGGAATGAGCAGTTCTTC. Full variable domain (remainder filled in from reference TRBV30 and TRBJ2-1): SQTIHQWPATLVQPVGSPLSLECTVEGTSNPNLYWYRQAAGRGLQLLFYSVGIGQISSEVPQNLSASRPQDRQFILSSKKLLLSDSGFYLCAWNPDRNEQFFGPGTRLTVL.

This clonotype was seen a handful of times. The CDR3 loop is CAISESRDTVWSTEAFF. The CDR3 coding sequence is TGTGCCATCAGTGAGAGCCGGGACACTGTTTGGAGCACTGAAGCTTTCTTT. The chain is built from TRBV10-3 and TRBJ1-1, with D possibly matching TRBD1 (6 bases). V lost 2 bases to trimming and J lost 4 bases, with 20 bases between them. This CDR3 region has 17 residues. Germline CDR1 is ENHRY and CDR2 is SYGVKD.

V and J are TRBV5-1 and TRBJ2-2; no firm D call. Germline V gene sequence: CDR1 SGHRS, CDR2 YFSETQ. There are 14 residues in the CDR3. Trimming left V 2 bases short and J 6 bases short, with 11 bases between. CDR3: CASSFYSGPGELFF. DNA of the CDR3: TGCGCCAGCAGCTTTTATTCGGGTCCCGGGGAGCTGTTTTTT.

This CDR3 is CASSSGTGGNTIYF. The CDR3 DNA is TGTGCCAGCAGCTCTGGGACAGGGGGGAACACCATATATTTT. The chain combines TRBV7-8 with TRBJ1-3; 11 bases align to TRBD1. V was pared by 4 bases and J by 7 bases, with 3 bases of the junction left unmatched. From germline, CDR1 is SGHVS and CDR2 FQNEAQ. The CDR3 is made up of 14 amino acids.

V and J are TRBV12-5 and TRBJ2-5; 13 bases fit TRBD2. V lost 6 bases to trimming and J lost 5 bases; unmatched junction nucleotides: 6. Germline CDR1 is LGHNT and CDR2 is FRNRAP. The CDR3 sequence is 15 residues long. The CDR3 loop reads CASGGTSGNWETQYF. The CDR3 DNA follows: TGTGCTAGTGGGGGGACTAGCGGGAACTGGGAGACCCAGTACTTC.

This clonotype was recorded a few times. The chain employs TRBV12-3 or TRBV12-4 and TRBJ1-2; no definite D call. The CDR3 totals 14 residues. V was trimmed by 3 bases and J by 2 bases, leaving 10 bases between them. CDR3: CASSLAGTNYGYTF. In DNA form, the CDR3 reads TGTGCCAGCAGTTTGGCCGGTACCAACTATGGCTACACCTTC.

There are many counts of this clonotype. V and J are TRBV20-1 and TRBJ2-7; D gene unclear. The CDR3 runs to 11 residues. From germline, CDR1 is DFQATT and CDR2 SNEGSKA (reference sequence). V lost 6 bases and J lost 3, with 9 bases in between. The CDR3 sequence is CSARADYEQYF. CDR3 DNA sequence: TGCAGTGCCCGGGCCGACTACGAGCAGTACTTC.

This chain connects TRBV6-5 to TRBJ2-1; 10 nucleotides agree with TRBD2. V shed 4 bases and J 6 bases; nucleotides not matched to a gene: 6. This CDR3 comprises 15 residues. CDR1 is MNHEY, CDR2 SVGAGI, per germline. The CDR3 spells CASSFSGRRGNEQFF. In DNA, the CDR3 is TGTGCCAGCAGTTTTAGCGGGAGGAGAGGCAATGAGCAGTTCTTC.

The chain carries TRBV7-2 and TRBJ2-7, with D perhaps TRBD1 (5 bases). The CDR3 is 15 amino acids. Germline V gives CDR1 SGHTA, CDR2 FQGNSA. V shed 1 base and J shed 2 bases, with 12 bases lying between them. CDR3 sequence: CASSLGAGMPYEQYF. The CDR3 DNA reads as TGTGCCAGCAGCTTAGGTGCAGGGATGCCCTACGAGCAGTACTTC.

This clonotype has a count of ten or more. The rearrangement links TRBV20-1 to TRBJ1-1, with D perhaps TRBD1 (5 bases). This CDR3 comprises 13 residues. Trimming pared 5 bases from V and 1 base from J, leaving 11 bases between. Germline CDR1 is DFQATT and CDR2 is SNEGSKA (reference sequence). CDR3 DNA: TGCAGTGCTGGGGGGGAGAGGAACACTGAAGCTTTCTTT. Translation: CSAGGERNTEAFF.

This clonotype was recorded a few times. The chain has TRBV12-3 or TRBV12-4 and TRBJ2-5, with TRBD2 matching over 9 bases. The CDR3 totals 17 residues. J was trimmed by 4 bases and V by 2 bases; bases with no gene match: 11. The CDR3: CASSLSIGLAGSETQYF. The DNA of the CDR3 is TGTGCCAGCAGTTTATCTATAGGCCTAGCGGGGTCAGAGACCCAGTACTTC.

The CDR3 region is CASSNKGTRRQETQYF. CDR3 nucleotide sequence: TGTGCCAGCAGCAATAAAGGGACTAGGAGACAAGAGACCCAGTACTTC. The chain joins TRBV7-2 to TRBJ2-5; TRBD2 matches 8 bases. In germline, CDR1 is SGHTA, CDR2 FQGNSA. The CDR3 totals 16 residues. J was trimmed by 2 bases and V by 5 bases; bases with no gene match: 10.

The V and J genes are TRBV7-9 and TRBJ2-7; D ambiguous. The CDR3 consists of 16 residues. The ends were cut back, 5 bases at V and 2 bases at J, with 19 bases in the middle. Germline-derived CDR1 and CDR2 are SEHNR and FQNEAQ (reference sequence). CDR3 coding DNA: TGTGCCAGCAGCGCCGAAGAAATGGGTCCGCCCTACGAGCAGTACTTC. Its translation is CASSAEEMGPPYEQYF.

This clonotype was found a few times. This sequence joins TRBV7-2 and TRBJ1-1; 10 bases match TRBD1. V was pared by 5 bases and J by 4 bases, with 1 base of the junction left unmatched. Looked up from germline, CDR1 is SGHTA and CDR2 is FQGNSA. There are 13 residues in the CDR3. The CDR3, as DNA: TGTGCCAGCAGCGGGACAGGGGCCACTGAAGCTTTCTTT. Its translation: CASSGTGATEAFF.

A few counts support this clonotype. In DNA form, the CDR3 reads TGCGCCAGCAGCCAAGATCTTCCAGCGGGGGCCGACGAGCAGTACTTC. It specifies CASSQDLPAGADEQYF. The rearrangement uses TRBV4-1 and TRBJ2-7, with TRBD2 matching 8 bases. The CDR3 is made up of 16 amino acids. Trimming removed 0 bases from V and 5 bases from J; junction bases left unmatched: 9. Germline loops: CDR1 MGHRA, CDR2 YSYEKL.

This clonotype was counted at least ten times. The CDR3 sequence is CASSYTDRGTDTQYF. The CDR3 DNA sequence: TGTGCCAGCAGTTACACTGACAGGGGAACAGATACGCAGTATTTT. The chain employs TRBV6-5 and TRBJ2-3, with 8 bases that match TRBD1. Germline-derived CDR1 and CDR2 are MNHEY and SVGAGI. The CDR3 length is 15 residues. Germline trimming cut 2 bases from V and 3 bases from J; bases unmatched to any gene: 4.

The chain carries TRBV6-5 and TRBJ2-5; D gene unclear. The V gene lost 2 bases and the J gene lost 1 base, with 11 bases spanning the gap. CDR3 length: 15 amino acids. CDR1 and CDR2 (germline): MNHEY, SVGAGI. DNA of the CDR3: TGTGCCAGCAGTTACGGCCAGGCCTTCCAAGAGACCCAGTACTTC. This translates into CASSYGQAFQETQYF.

This clonotype occurred a few times. J is TRBJ2-5 and V is TRBV12-3 or TRBV12-4, with 7 positions matching TRBD2. The CDR3 has 13 amino acids. Trimming took 6 bases from V and 5 from J; bases not matched to a gene: 6. This CDR3 is CASSAGGIETQYF. The CDR3 DNA reads as TGTGCCAGCAGCGCCGGGGGGATTGAGACCCAGTACTTC.

The V gene is TRBV10-3, the J gene TRBJ2-3; 7 bases align to TRBD2. With V trimmed by 0 bases and J by 5 bases, 5 bases remained unmatched. The germline CDR1 and CDR2 sequences are ENHRY and SYGVKD. The CDR3 sequence is 15 residues long. This CDR3 is CAISESVVAGDTQYF. The DNA for the CDR3 is TGTGCCATCAGTGAGTCGGTAGTAGCGGGAGATACGCAGTATTTT.

The CDR3 DNA follows: TGTGCCAGCACCGAGCGGGGACTGGAGACCCAGTACTTC. This sequence encodes CASTERGLETQYF. The genes are TRBV12-3 or TRBV12-4 and TRBJ2-5; 7 positions agree with TRBD2. With 7 bases clipped from V and 5 bases from J, the junction kept 7 bases outside the gene matches. This CDR3 region has 13 residues.

The chain combines TRBV20-1 with TRBJ2-2; D unresolved. CDR1 and CDR2 from the germline V gene are DFQATT and SNEGSKA (reference sequence). V lost 5 bases, J lost 0 bases, and 13 bases lay in between. This CDR3 is 15 amino acids long. CDR3 in DNA: TGCAGTGCTGAGACTGGCGAGGCGAACACCGGGGAGCTGTTTTTT. As protein: CSAETGEANTGELFF.

The V gene is TRBV5-1, the J gene TRBJ1-3; 10 bases are shared with TRBD1. Germline V lookup: CDR1 SGHRS, CDR2 YFSETQ. The CDR3 totals 14 residues. The V gene end was trimmed by 4 bases and the J gene end by 8 bases; junction bases not matched to a gene: 6. The CDR3 loop reads CASSIGQGEDTIYF. CDR3 DNA sequence: TGCGCCAGCAGCATCGGACAGGGGGAGGACACCATATATTTT.

The gene calls are TRBV7-3 and TRBJ2-3, with D uncertain. This CDR3 is built from 13 residues. Trimming left V 2 bases short and J 5 bases short, with 8 bases between. CDR1 and CDR2 from the germline V gene are SGHTA and FQGTGA. For the CDR3, the DNA is TGTGCCAGCAGCTTAGCCGCCCAAGATACGCAGTATTTT. Protein product: CASSLAAQDTQYF. Full variable domain (remainder filled in from reference TRBV7-3 and TRBJ2-3): GAGVSQTPSNKVTEKGKYVELRCDPISGHTALYWYRQSLGQGPEFLIYFQGTGAADDSGLPNDRFFAVRPEGSVSTLKIQRTERGDSAVYLCASSLAAQDTQYFGPGTRLTVL.

The CDR3 coding sequence is TGTGCCAGCAGTTGGGGACAGGCACGCAATCAGCCCCAGCATTTT. Its protein product is CASSWGQARNQPQHF. The chain has TRBV12-3 or TRBV12-4 and TRBJ1-5, with 8 bases lining up with TRBD1. The V and J ends lost 4 bases and 2 bases, in that order; junction bases with no gene match: 4. CDR3 size: 15 residues.

The chain employs TRBV5-6 and TRBJ1-1; D unresolved. CDR1 and CDR2 from the germline V gene are SGHDT and YYEEEE. The ends were cut back, 2 bases at V and 2 bases at J, with 19 bases in the middle. The CDR3 runs to 17 residues. The CDR3 DNA is TGTGCCAGCAGCTTAATTGGTATGTCACAGCCTAACACTGAAGCTTTCTTT. This gives the protein CASSLIGMSQPNTEAFF.

This clonotype has only a few counts. The rearrangement uses TRBV5-1 and TRBJ2-1, with D hard to call. Trimming took off 3 bases at V and 6 bases at J, with 13 bases between the two ends. This CDR3 spans 14 amino acids. Looked up from germline, CDR1 is SGHRS and CDR2 is YFSETQ. The CDR3 loop reads CASSSSQGANEQFF. As DNA, the CDR3 is TGCGCCAGCAGCTCATCCCAAGGCGCCAATGAGCAGTTCTTC.

The rearrangement joins TRBV3-1 to TRBJ2-1, with 9 bases lining up with TRBD2. Germline V CDR1 and CDR2: LGHDT, YNNKEL (reference sequence). This CDR3 comprises 14 residues. Unmatched junction bases numbered 6, after V lost 0 bases and J lost 12 bases. The DNA for the CDR3 is TGTGCCAGCAGCCAAGACCCACTAGCGGGCGTGCAGTTCTTC. Its protein product is CASSQDPLAGVQFF.

This clonotype was seen only a few times. The chain employs TRBV25-1 and TRBJ2-6, with a weak D call TRBD2 (5 bases). Germline assignment: CDR1 MGHDK and CDR2 SYGVNS. The CDR3 is 11 residues long. Trimming took 10 bases from V and 5 from J, leaving 6 bases between them. In DNA, the CDR3 is TGTGCCACGGGGAGGGCCAACGTCCTGACTTTC. As protein: CATGRANVLTF.

The chain employs TRBV2 and TRBJ2-7, with D hard to call. Trimming took off 1 base at V and 2 bases at J, with 9 bases between the two ends. CDR3 length: 14 residues. CDR1 SNHLY and CDR2 FYNNEI come from the germline V gene. The CDR3 region is CASSEGYVTYEQYF. The CDR3 bases are TGTGCCAGCAGTGAAGGGTATGTCACCTACGAGCAGTACTTC.

This chain's CDR3 is CSASVTSGSKNEQFF. The CDR3 DNA is TGCAGTGCTAGCGTCACTAGCGGGAGTAAAAATGAGCAGTTCTTC. The V and J genes are TRBV20-1 and TRBJ2-1; TRBD2 agrees at 11 bases. The V gene's germline CDR1 is DFQATT and CDR2 SNEGSKA (reference sequence). Trimming cost V 3 bases and J 7 bases; bases outside gene matches: 8. The CDR3 has 15 residues.